One sample yielded the 11 T cell receptor beta chains listed below, sequenced in a study of cytomegalovirus exposure and HLA in healthy donors. PCR employed 60 Vbeta and 13 Jbeta primers. TCRdb's copy holds only in-frame clones and misses some; the assay was immunoSEQ multiplex PCR. The repertoire holds under 200,000 clones, with about 80% as singletons. Sequencing was carried out using PBMCs. These receptors were taken from a man aged 18 to 30 in good health and CMV-seropositive.

The chain joins TRBV12-2 to TRBJ2-7; the D call TRBD1 from the table was never checked on the DNA. TRBV12-2 is a pseudogene locus. This CDR3 is built from 14 residues. The CDR3 spells CASRRTGTNYEQYF. The CDR3 DNA reads as TGTGCAAGTCGCCGGACCGGGACAAACTACGAGCAGTACTTC.

The chain has TRBV5-4 and TRBJ2-3, with unresolved D. Germline assignment: CDR1 SGHNT and CDR2 YYREEE (reference sequence). The CDR3 is 14 amino acids. The V gene lost 2 bases and the J gene lost 0 bases, with 7 bases spanning the gap. In nucleotides, the CDR3 is TGTGCCAGCAGCTTCGTCGTGAGCACAGATACGCAGTATTTT. This gives the protein CASSFVVSTDTQYF.

The chain combines TRBV27 with TRBJ1-1; the match to TRBD1 covers 8 bases. The V gene's germline CDR1 is MNHEY and CDR2 SMNVEV (reference sequence). The CDR3 sequence is 17 residues long. J gave up 0 bases and V 2 bases, and 8 bases lay outside the gene matches. The CDR3 DNA sequence: TGTGCCAGCAGTTTAAAGGGCAGGGGGCGGGTGAACACTGAAGCTTTCTTT. Translation gives CASSLKGRGRVNTEAFF.

This clone showed up just a few times. The V call is TRBV7-9, the J call TRBJ2-3; D may be TRBD2 (5 bases). The CDR3 runs to 13 residues. The germline V and J ends were trimmed by 5 bases and 5 bases, with 11 bases remaining between them. Germline CDR1 reads SEHNR; CDR2 reads FQNEAQ (reference sequence). CDR3 nucleotides: TGTGCCAGCAGCGAAACTAGAGGAGATACGCAGTATTTT. Translated, it gives CASSETRGDTQYF. The full variable domain, its missing parts supplied by reference TRBV7-9 and TRBJ2-3, is DTGVSQNPRHKITKRGQNVTFRCDPISEHNRLYWYRQTLGQGPEFLTYFQNEAQLEKSRLLSDRFSAERPKGSFSTLEIQRTEQGDSAMYLCASSETRGDTQYFGPGTRLTVL.

The CDR3 reads CASSLDSGGEAFF. For the CDR3, the DNA is TGTGCCAGCAGCTTGGATTCGGGGGGTGAAGCTTTCTTT. The chain has TRBV5-5 and TRBJ1-1, with D maybe TRBD1 (5 bases). The CDR3 sequence is 13 residues long. Looked up from germline, CDR1 is SGHKS and CDR2 is YYEKEE (reference sequence). The V gene lost 0 bases and the J gene lost 7 bases, with 10 bases spanning the gap.

The rearrangement joins TRBV6-5 to TRBJ1-1, with 7 positions matching TRBD1. Per the germline V gene, CDR1 is MNHEY and CDR2 is SVGAGI. The V gene end was trimmed by 5 bases and the J gene end by 4 bases; junction bases not matched to a gene: 7. CDR3 length: 14 amino acids. CDR3 in DNA: TGTGCCAGCAGTCCGGACAGGCTAGCCACTGAAGCTTTCTTT. It is translated as CASSPDRLATEAFF.

This clone was detected a few times. The chain carries TRBV30 and TRBJ1-1; maybe TRBD1 (5 bases). There are 13 residues in the CDR3. The germline CDR1 and CDR2 sequences are GTSNPN and SVGIG (reference sequence). V lost 3 bases to trimming and J lost 3 bases, with 11 bases between them. CDR3 DNA: TGTGCCTGGAGATTACAGGTGTACACTGAAGCTTTCTTT. Translated: CAWRLQVYTEAFF.

With regard to this clone: One junction end disagrees with the germline gene, perhaps due to a read error. This chain connects TRBV7-9 to TRBJ1-5, with 7 positions matching TRBD1. Germline V gives CDR1 SEHNR, CDR2 FQNEAQ (reference sequence). The CDR3 is 17 amino acids. The CDR3 region has the DNA TGTTCCAGCAGCTTACATAGGGGGCTTGACGGCAATCAGCCCCAGCATTTT. Translating gives CSSSLHRGLDGNQPQHF.

The chain couples TRBV7-9 to TRBJ1-1; TRBD1 might be the D (5 bases). Trimming shortened V by 2 bases and J by 11 bases, and 15 bases separated the two germline ends. Germline CDR1 and CDR2: SEHNR and FQNEAQ (reference sequence). The CDR3 consists of 13 residues. The CDR3 sequence is CASSLWGGDQAFF. As DNA, the CDR3 is TGTGCCAGCAGCTTATGGGGGGGGGATCAGGCTTTCTTT.

Regarding this clone: In the same sample, other DNA sequences code for this CDR3. The gene calls are TRBV2 and TRBJ2-1, with a tentative D call TRBD2 (7 bases). Trimming cost V 6 bases and J 1 base, with 13 bases left between them. CDR1 is SNHLY and CDR2 is FYNNEI in the germline V gene. The CDR3 loop spans 15 amino acids. This chain's CDR3 is CASRGGGGSYNEQFF. CDR3 DNA sequence: TGTGCCAGCAGGGGGGGAGGGGGGTCCTACAATGAGCAGTTCTTC.

The J gene is TRBJ1-2, the V gene TRBV7-9; D ambiguous. V was clipped by 5 bases and J by 12 bases, with 10 bases between them. Germline-derived CDR1 and CDR2 are SEHNR and FQNEAQ (reference sequence). This CDR3 spans 10 amino acids. The CDR3 nucleotides read TGTGCCAGCAGCCCCATCGGGGACACCTTC. Its translation: CASSPIGDTF.